A selection of T cell receptor beta chains follows, all from one sample in a study of OX40 agonist ivuxolimab in advanced cancers. This table comes from immunoSEQ multiplex PCR, and its TCRdb copy is limited to in-frame clones, with some not included. The table lists more than 50,000 clones, roughly 80% of them singletons, with around 3.6% in the top ten. Sample: CD4+ or CD8+ T cells sorted from blood, taken in a trial of the OX40 agonist ivuxolimab. Receptors originate from an adult with an advanced solid tumor such as melanoma, head and neck, liver or kidney cancer. CDR3s include the opening cysteine and the closing phenylalanine or tryptophan. The order of the fields is V gene, D gene, clone size, J gene, CDR3 DNA, CDR3 protein. D genes are given only for firm matches. Clone sizes are given selectively: once, few, many, or a class where the clone is expanded.

TRBV6-6	NA	NA	TRBJ1-3	TGTGCCAGCAGTTACGGGGGGATAAACTCTGGAAACACCATATATTTT	CASSYGGINSGNTIYF
TRBV27	NA	NA	TRBJ2-2	TGTGCCAGCAGCCCGATCCCTGTAGAGACCGGGGAGCTGTTTTTT	CASSPIPVETGELFF
TRBV7-9	NA	NA	TRBJ2-1	TGTGCCAGCAGCAAATCGCCTTGGGATGAGCAGTTCTTC	CASSKSPWDEQFF
TRBV7-8	NA	NA	TRBJ2-5	TGTGCCAGCAGCTTAGAGATTAGCAGCCAGCAAGAGACCCAGTACTTC	CASSLEISSQQETQYF
TRBV27	NA	NA	TRBJ2-6	TGTGCCAGCTCGATTATGGGGGCCAACGTCCTGACTTTC	CASSIMGANVLTF
TRBV14	NA	once	TRBJ1-2	TGTGCCAGCAGCCCGCGTGGACTTACAAACTATGGCTACACCTTC	CASSPRGLTNYGYTF
TRBV28	TRBD2	NA	TRBJ2-1	TGTGCCAGCAGTTTTTCGACTAGCCTCACTACTGAGCAGTTCTTC	CASSFSTSLTTEQFF
TRBV5-6	NA	once	TRBJ2-7	TGTGCCAGCAGCTTGGAAAGCTACGAGCAGTACTTC	CASSLESYEQYF
TRBV2	NA	NA	TRBJ2-1	TGTGCCAGCAGTCCTGACTGGAGCGAGCAGTTCTTC	CASSPDWSEQFF
TRBV4-1	NA	NA	TRBJ1-4	TGCGCCAGCAGCCCTTTCGCGGGAGCAACTAATGAAAAACTGTTTTTT	CASSPFAGATNEKLFF
TRBV11-3	NA	NA	TRBJ2-7	TGTGCCAGCAGCTTAGTAGTGGCCGGCGAGCAGTACTTC	CASSLVVAGEQYF
TRBV6-5	NA	NA	TRBJ1-5	TGTGCCAGCAGGGGACCGACTCTTAATCAGCCCCAGCATTTT	CASRGPTLNQPQHF
TRBV19	NA	NA	TRBJ2-5	TGTGCCAGTATTAGTAGCGAAAGAGAGACCCAGTACTTC	CASISSERETQYF
TRBV9	NA	NA	TRBJ2-1	TGTGCCAGCAGCGTAGGCAGCAGTGAGTGGGATGAGCAGTTCTTC	CASSVGSSEWDEQFF
TRBV27	NA	NA	TRBJ2-7	TGTGCCAGCAGTCTTCGGCGGGGATTAAGATCCTACGAGCAGTACTTC	CASSLRRGLRSYEQYF
TRBV28	NA	NA	TRBJ2-1	TGTGCCAGCACCGAAGGAGGGCGGGGAACCTACAATGAGCAGTTCTTC	CASTEGGRGTYNEQFF
TRBV7-9	TRBD1	NA	TRBJ1-1	TGTGCCAGTGGGACAGTAGAAGCTTTCTTT	CASGTVEAFF
TRBV7-9	TRBD1	NA	TRBJ1-1	TGTGCCAGCAGCTTAGTTATAGGGGGCGTCACTGAAGCTTTCTTT	CASSLVIGGVTEAFF
TRBV7-9	TRBD2	NA	TRBJ2-7	TGTGCCAGCAGCTGGGGGACTAGCGGTTACGAGCAGTACTTC	CASSWGTSGYEQYF
TRBV5-4	NA	NA	TRBJ2-1	TGTGCCAGCAGCCCTGATAGGGGTGAGCAGTTCTTC	CASSPDRGEQFF
TRBV29-1	NA	NA	TRBJ1-4	TGCAGCGTCGGGGACCCGGGGGAAAAACTGTTTTTT	CSVGDPGEKLFF
TRBV28	NA	once	TRBJ2-7	TGTGCCAGCAGTTTAATCCCATCCTACGAGCAGTACTTC	CASSLIPSYEQYF
TRBV28	TRBD2	NA	TRBJ2-3	TGTGCCAGCAGTTTTGTGGGACTAGCGGGAGTAAGGGATACGCAGTATTTT	CASSFVGLAGVRDTQYF
TRBV6-5	NA	NA	TRBJ1-4	TGTGCCAGCAAGGAACTAGGGAACAATCTAAAACTGTTTTTT	CASKELGNNLKLFF
TRBV29-1	NA	once	TRBJ2-5	TGCAGCGTTGCGACTAGTGGGGAGACCCAGTACTTC	CSVATSGETQYF
TRBV2	NA	NA	TRBJ2-7	TGTGCCAGCAGATTTTCAGTAACCAGCTACGAGCAGTACTTC	CASRFSVTSYEQYF
TRBV6-6	NA	NA	TRBJ1-1	TGTGCCAGCAGTTACGCGAGGAACACTGAAGCTTTCTTT	CASSYARNTEAFF
TRBV7-2	TRBD1	once	TRBJ1-5	TGTGCCAGCAGCCAGGACAGGGATCAGCCCCAGCATTTT	CASSQDRDQPQHF
TRBV11-2	NA	NA	TRBJ2-2	TGTGCCAGCAGCTCTGGGGTAGTCGGGGAGCTGTTTTTT	CASSSGVVGELFF